A single sample gave rise to the 14 T cell receptor beta chains below, sequenced in a study of post-analysis software for immune sequencing data. Broader study findings: Compared with controls, patients had more of about five TRBV segments, including TRBV5-6, TRBV5-1 and TRBV20-1.

The antigens of these receptors remain unknown. Every TCR beta cDNA library bore unique molecular identifiers. TCRdb fed the PCR reads into MiXCR, producing one record per CDR3 protein. Among approximately 350,000 distinct CDR3 sequences listed, approximately 33% were seen once. Sequenced material: blood. Every receptor here comes from a girl aged 10 to 17 with multiple sclerosis.

The rearrangement links TRBV6-6 to TRBJ1-2; D is undetermined. The CDR3 consists of 16 residues. The V and J ends lost 2 bases and 5 bases respectively, with 18 bases between them. Germline V CDR1 and CDR2: MNHNY, SVGAGI (reference sequence). CDR3 residues: CASSYLRRDTSYGYTF. The CDR3 DNA sequence: TGTGCCAGCAGTTACCTCAGGAGAGACACATCATATGGCTACACCTTC.

The chain uses TRBV6-5 and TRBJ1-2; D is ambiguous. Trimming removed 5 bases at V and 3 bases at J, with 13 bases between. Germline assignment: CDR1 MNHEY and CDR2 SVGAGI. CDR3 length equals 14 residues. In nucleotides, the CDR3 is TGTGCCAGCAGTCCGGGAGTCGTGGACTATGGCTACACCTTC. Translation: CASSPGVVDYGYTF.

This clonotype has more than one count but fewer than ten. This chain uses TRBV12-3 or TRBV12-4 with TRBJ1-2; D unclear. Trimming removed 3 bases from V and 3 bases from J, with 8 bases in between. CDR3 length: 13 residues. CDR3 loop: CASSFEGDYGYTF. The CDR3 DNA reads as TGTGCCAGCAGTTTTGAAGGAGACTATGGCTACACCTTC.

The rearrangement links TRBV20-1 to TRBJ2-4; D possibly corresponds to TRBD2 (5 bases). The DNA end favors TRBJ2-7, so the J call may be wrong. Germline V gene lookup returns CDR1 DFQATT and CDR2 SNEGSKA (reference sequence). This CDR3 has 13 amino acids. The CDR3 spells CSARIGVAYEQYF. Written as DNA, the CDR3 is TGCAGTGCCCGAATCGGGGTGGCATACGAGCAGTACTTC.

This clonotype showed up just a few times. This chain links TRBV5-1 with TRBJ2-1; tentative D call: TRBD1 (6 bases). Germline CDR1 is SGHRS and CDR2 is YFSETQ. The CDR3 runs 16 residues. Trimming removed 2 bases at V and 0 bases at J, with 12 bases between. The CDR3 DNA sequence: TGCGCCAGCAGCTTAGTAACAGGGAGCTCCTACAATGAGCAGTTCTTC. This gives the protein CASSLVTGSSYNEQFF.

This clonotype is categorized as medium-sized. The genes are TRBV29-1 and TRBJ2-5; the match to TRBD1 covers 7 bases. The CDR3 totals 14 residues. Germline V gene sequence: CDR1 SQVTM, CDR2 ANQGSEA. Germline trimming cut 4 bases from V and 0 bases from J; bases unmatched to any gene: 5. This chain's CDR3 is CSVGGQLYQETQYF. The CDR3, as DNA: TGCAGCGTTGGGGGACAGCTATACCAAGAGACCCAGTACTTC.

This sequence joins TRBV6-2 or TRBV6-3 and TRBJ2-1; 9 positions match TRBD2. Germline trimming cut 7 bases from V and 6 bases from J; bases unmatched to any gene: 13. CDR3 length: 16 residues. Germline CDR1 MNHEY, CDR2 SVGEGT. CDR3 nucleotides: TGTGCCAGCATCTCCAGGGGCGGGGGGGCCTCCAATGAGCAGTTCTTC. Protein sequence: CASISRGGGASNEQFF.

The chain's CDR3 is CASRIPRSEQFF. The CDR3 DNA follows: TGTGCCAGCAGGATCCCTAGGAGTGAGCAGTTCTTC. This chain connects TRBV28 to TRBJ2-1; no definite D call. The CDR3 totals 12 residues. Trimming left V 6 bases short and J 9 bases short, with 12 bases between. The V gene's germline CDR1 is MDHEN and CDR2 SYDVKM.

This chain links TRBV28 with TRBJ2-7; 8 bases fit TRBD2. Germline lookup yields CDR1 MDHEN and CDR2 SYDVKM. CDR3 size: 16 residues. Trimming removed 3 bases from V and 4 bases from J; junction bases left unmatched: 11. DNA for the CDR3: TGTGCCAGCAGTTTTACCGGGGCGGGGGGATATTACGAGCAGTACTTC. Translating gives CASSFTGAGGYYEQYF.

Only a few counts were recorded for this clonotype. V and J are TRBV3-1 and TRBJ1-6; 7 positions agree with TRBD1. V shed 1 base and J 9 bases; nucleotides not matched to a gene: 6. In germline, CDR1 is LGHDT, CDR2 YNNKEL (reference sequence). This CDR3 has 15 residues. The CDR3 nucleotides read TGTGCCAGCAGCCAAGGTTCACAGGGGATTTCACCCCTCCACTTT. As protein: CASSQGSQGISPLHF.

This clonotype was detected only a few times. The V call is TRBV4-3, the J call TRBJ1-1; D is perhaps TRBD1 (6 bases). The CDR3 is made up of 12 amino acids. V lost 5 bases and J 10 bases, leaving 14 bases between the germline ends. Germline V lookup: CDR1 LGHNA, CDR2 YSLEER. This CDR3 is CASSFHRGRAFF. In DNA form, the CDR3 reads TGCGCCAGCAGCTTCCACCGGGGGCGAGCTTTCTTT.

The rearrangement joins TRBV27 to TRBJ2-5; 7 bases are a match to TRBD1. The J call may be faulty, since TRBJ2-7 better matches the DNA end. Germline V gene lookup returns CDR1 MNHEY and CDR2 SMNVEV (reference sequence). The CDR3 sequence is 16 residues long. The CDR3: CASSGQTGLEPYEQYF. The DNA of the CDR3 is TGTGCCAGCAGTGGGCAGACAGGGCTCGAACCCTACGAGCAGTACTTC.

The rearrangement joins TRBV6-5 to TRBJ1-6; D is possibly TRBD1 (5 bases). There are 15 residues in the CDR3. The germline gives CDR1 MNHEY, CDR2 SVGAGI. V was trimmed by 5 bases and J by 3 bases, leaving 11 bases between them. The CDR3: CASSGGLGYNSPLHF. CDR3 bases: TGTGCCAGCAGTGGGGGGTTAGGCTATAATTCACCCCTCCACTTT.

The chain employs TRBV4-1 and TRBJ2-3; D is ambiguous. The CDR3 covers 14 residues. V lost 4 bases, J lost 6 bases, and 14 bases lay in between. From germline, CDR1 is MGHRA and CDR2 YSYEKL. The CDR3 here is CASSPSPEVDTQYF. Here the CDR3 DNA reads TGCGCCAGCAGCCCGAGTCCAGAGGTGGATACGCAGTATTTT.